This paragraph covers one T cell receptor beta chain sequence. This sample was taken from a study of shared T cell receptors in the human thymus. Germline V gene data show CDR1 as ENHRY and CDR2 as SYGVKD. Unmatched junction bases numbered 11, after V lost 5 bases and J lost 3 bases. The CDR3 runs 16 residues. Clones were sequenced by immunoSEQ multiplex PCR, and TCRdb holds only the in-frame ones, with some missing. The sample lists 640,000 or so clones, more than 70% occurring once. Another study also made use of these data, one on human thymus T cells.

Sequenced input: thymocytes. The clonotype originates from a boy younger than two with a congenital heart defect. This rearrangement joins TRBV10-3 to TRBJ2-7, with 9 positions matching TRBD2. Here the CDR3 reads CAISSVAGVGLYEQYF. Written as DNA, the CDR3 is TGTGCCATCAGTTCCGTAGCGGGAGTGGGGCTCTACGAGCAGTACTTC.